These 27 T cell receptor beta chains were all obtained from the same sample, sequenced in a study of T cells in Graves' hyperthyroidism and ophthalmopathy. What was amplified from RNA transcripts were TCR beta CDR3 regions. The HTBI primer set was used in a first-round RT-PCR of the TCR CDR3. From the multiplex PCR reads, TCRdb called clonotypes with MiXCR, one entry per CDR3 protein. The profile shows about 520,000 distinct CDR3 sequences, less than 25% of them singletons. Sequencing used blood. The receptors stem from a man between 18 and 35 years old with Graves' hyperthyroidism.

There are many counts of this clonotype. The rearrangement uses TRBV28 and TRBJ2-2; no clear D gene. The CDR3 loop spans 15 amino acids. V lost 4 bases, J lost 0 bases, and 9 bases lay in between. Germline CDR1 MDHEN, CDR2 SYDVKM. The CDR3 protein is CASSSGPANTGELFF. The DNA of the CDR3 is TGTGCCAGCAGTTCCGGGCCAGCGAACACCGGGGAGCTGTTTTTT. The variable domain in full, completed from reference TRBV28 and TRBJ2-2, reads DVKVTQSSRYLVKRTGEKVFLECVQDMDHENMFWYRQDPGLGLRLIYFSYDVKMKEKGDIPEGYSVSREKKERFSLILESASTNQTSMYLCASSSGPANTGELFFGEGSRLTVL.

This clonotype was recorded a few times. The chain has TRBV7-6 and TRBJ2-7, with D tentatively TRBD1 (6 bases). CDR3 length: 14 residues. V dropped 2 bases and J dropped 5 bases, with 13 bases sitting between them. Germline CDR1 SGHVS, CDR2 FNYEAQ. CDR3 region: CASSLRTESHEQYF. The CDR3 DNA reads as TGTGCCAGCAGCTTACGGACAGAAAGCCACGAGCAGTACTTC.

This chain connects TRBV7-8 to TRBJ2-7; possible D gene TRBD2, 6 bases. Germline values: CDR1 SGHVS, CDR2 FQNEAQ. Trimming stripped 0 bases from V and 0 bases from J, with 12 bases between. This CDR3 is 16 amino acids long. CDR3 sequence: CASSLAGGSVSYEQYF. Written as DNA, the CDR3 is TGTGCCAGCAGCTTAGCGGGGGGATCGGTCTCCTACGAGCAGTACTTC.

This clonotype occurred many times. This may come from a read error, since a much larger clone is one base off. The chain links TRBV6-2 or TRBV6-3 to TRBJ1-1; perhaps TRBD1 as D (6 bases). CDR1 is MNHEY, CDR2 SVGEGT, per germline. The V gene lost 2 bases and the J gene lost 0 bases, with 7 bases spanning the gap. The CDR3 is 14 amino acids. The CDR3 DNA reads TGTGCCAGCAGTTACAGGACAGTGAACACTGAAGCTTTCTTT. This codes for CASSYRTVNTEAFF.

This clonotype was counted ten times or more. CDR3 in DNA: TGTGCCACCAACGCCGGGACAGGGTCCTACGAGCAGTACTTC. Encoded protein: CATNAGTGSYEQYF. The chain has TRBV6-1 and TRBJ2-7; TRBD1 matches at 9 bases. This CDR3 contains 14 residues. CDR1 is MNHNS, CDR2 SASEGT, per germline. Losses at the gene ends were 10 bases for V and 1 base for J; bases not matched to a gene: 8.

This clonotype was picked up a small number of times. The chain recombines TRBV7-8 with TRBJ1-3; D is perhaps TRBD1 (5 bases). The CDR3 spans 16 residues. The germline gives CDR1 SGHVS, CDR2 FQNEAQ. V lost 3 bases to trimming and J lost 2 bases, with 14 bases between them. CDR3 residues: CASSLSLWGPGNTIYF. CDR3 nucleotide sequence: TGTGCCAGCAGCTTGAGTTTGTGGGGCCCTGGAAACACCATATATTTT.

This clonotype was detected ten times or more. CDR3 sequence (DNA): TGTGCCAGCAGCCTCCGTCCGGCGGACAGGGGGCTTTACGAGCAGTACTTC. Protein sequence: CASSLRPADRGLYEQYF. The V call is TRBV11-2, the J call TRBJ2-7; TRBD1 aligns across 11 bases. V trimming: 5 bases; J trimming: 4 bases; junction bases outside the gene matches: 13. CDR3 length: 17 residues. Germline V CDR1 and CDR2: SGHAT, FQNNGV.

This clonotype was counted many times. The chain uses TRBV11-1 and TRBJ2-2; no clear D. The CDR3 contains 15 residues. Trimming took off 1 base at V and 4 bases at J, with 10 bases between the two ends. Germline CDR1 and CDR2: SGHAT and FQDESV (reference sequence). The CDR3, as DNA: TGTGCCAGCAGCTTAGATGGCAGGAGCACCGGGGAGCTGTTTTTT. Amino acid sequence: CASSLDGRSTGELFF.

The CDR3 coding sequence is TGTGCCAGCAGCCCAGGGACAGGGGATGTGAACGAGCAGTACTTC. Residues: CASSPGTGDVNEQYF. The chain links TRBV7-8 to TRBJ2-7; 10 nucleotides agree with TRBD1. The CDR3 has 15 residues. CDR1 is SGHVS, CDR2 FQNEAQ, per germline. After removal of 5 bases from V and 5 bases from J, the junction contained 9 bases not matched to a gene.

This clonotype has only a few counts. This sequence joins TRBV9 and TRBJ1-1, with D perhaps TRBD1 (5 bases). Per germline, CDR1 SGDLS and CDR2 YYNGEE. The CDR3 extends over 14 amino acids. V was trimmed by 3 bases and J by 4 bases, leaving 13 bases between them. CDR3 region: CASSAGRGTTEAFF. The DNA for the CDR3 is TGTGCCAGCAGCGCCGGACGGGGCACCACTGAAGCTTTCTTT.

This clonotype was seen many times. This chain links TRBV6-1 with TRBJ1-1; D is undetermined. Trimming stripped 4 bases from V and 0 bases from J, with 6 bases between. This CDR3 has 13 residues. The V gene's germline CDR1 is MNHNS and CDR2 SASEGT. The CDR3 here is CASSGTLNTEAFF. CDR3 DNA: TGTGCCAGCAGTGGGACCCTGAACACTGAAGCTTTCTTT.

V and J are TRBV6-5 and TRBJ1-1; 9 bases match TRBD1. The CDR3 is 16 amino acids. Germline V gene lookup returns CDR1 MNHEY and CDR2 SVGAGI. Losses at the gene ends were 2 bases for V and 1 base for J; bases not matched to a gene: 5. The CDR3 loop reads CASSYVGQGTNTEAFF. In DNA, the CDR3 is TGTGCCAGCAGTTACGTCGGACAGGGGACGAACACTGAAGCTTTCTTT.

This clonotype was recorded a few times. V gene TRBV6-5 combines with J gene TRBJ2-7; no firm D call. Germline V CDR1 and CDR2: MNHEY, SVGAGI. Trimming took off 0 bases at V and 0 bases at J, with 12 bases between the two ends. The CDR3 has 16 amino acids. The CDR3 nucleotides are TGTGCCAGCAGTTACTCACATACGGCGAGCTCCTACGAGCAGTACTTC. This encodes CASSYSHTASSYEQYF.

The chain couples TRBV30 to TRBJ2-2; no definite D call. V gave up 5 bases and J gave up 0 bases, with 7 bases separating them. The CDR3 extends over 13 amino acids. Germline V lookup: CDR1 GTSNPN, CDR2 SVGIG (reference sequence). This CDR3 reads CAWSRANTGELFF. The CDR3 DNA follows: TGTGCCTGGTCACGGGCGAACACCGGGGAGCTGTTTTTT.

This clonotype was detected many times. V and J are TRBV7-6 and TRBJ1-5; D is perhaps TRBD1 (5 bases). Germline V gene data show CDR1 as SGHVS and CDR2 as FNYEAQ. V was shortened by 2 bases and J by 0 bases, with 17 bases between the two germline ends. This CDR3 has 18 residues. CDR3 DNA sequence: TGTGCCAGCAGCTTAAGGTGCCAGACAGAGTATAGCAATCAGCCCCAGCATTTT. Its protein is CASSLRCQTEYSNQPQHF.

V and J are TRBV6-2 or TRBV6-3 and TRBJ2-6; TRBD2 is a possible D gene (6 bases). Trimming took 2 bases from V and 3 from J, leaving 17 bases between them. The CDR3 consists of 18 residues. From germline, CDR1 is MNHEY and CDR2 SVGEGT. DNA for the CDR3: TGTGCCAGCAGTTACCCGGGGGTACCGGGCGGTGGGGCCAACGTCCTGACTTTC. Translated, it gives CASSYPGVPGGGANVLTF.

This clonotype was seen repeatedly, ten times or more. The chain is built from TRBV20-1 and TRBJ1-1; D is unclear. This CDR3 spans 11 amino acids. V shed 6 bases and J shed 6 bases, with 11 bases lying between them. Germline V CDR1 and CDR2: DFQATT, SNEGSKA (reference sequence). As DNA, the CDR3 is TGCAGTGCCTCGTCCGTGGCTGAAGCTTTCTTT. Translation: CSASSVAEAFF.

This clonotype was seen ten or more times. CDR3 sequence reads: CASSPVRGGVYEQYF. CDR3 in DNA: TGTGCCAGCAGTCCGGTGAGGGGGGGGGTGTACGAGCAGTACTTC. J is TRBJ2-7 and V is TRBV6-1, with a weak D call TRBD2 (7 bases). Trimming took 5 bases from V and 4 from J, leaving 18 bases between them. The CDR3 sequence is 15 residues long. The germline gives CDR1 MNHNS, CDR2 SASEGT.

This clonotype was recorded at least ten times. The chain has TRBV27 and TRBJ1-1; D unresolved. Trimming took 3 bases from V and 4 from J, leaving 12 bases between them. The germline V gene has CDR1 MNHEY and CDR2 SMNVEV (reference sequence). This CDR3 spans 14 amino acids. In nucleotides, the CDR3 is TGTGCCAGCAGTTTTCAGGCTGGGAGCACTGAAGCTTTCTTT. Amino acid sequence: CASSFQAGSTEAFF.

The genes are TRBV24-1 and TRBJ2-7, with D tentatively TRBD1 or TRBD2 (5 bases each). V was trimmed by 8 bases and J by 2 bases, leaving 18 bases between them. CDR1 KGHDR and CDR2 SFDVKD come from the germline V gene. The CDR3 consists of 15 residues. The CDR3 coding sequence is TGTGCCACCACCCTGCCCGGGACGGCTACCTACGAGCAGTACTTC. It specifies CATTLPGTATYEQYF.

V gene TRBV6-5 combines with J gene TRBJ2-7; possibly TRBD1 or TRBD2 for D (5 bases each). The V end was cut by 4 bases, the J end by 3 bases, with 19 bases between. Germline CDR1 and CDR2: MNHEY and SVGAGI. This CDR3 comprises 16 residues. This chain's CDR3 is CASSSTAGTRGYEQYF. Written as DNA, the CDR3 is TGTGCCAGCAGTTCCACGGCAGGGACGCGTGGCTACGAGCAGTACTTC.

This clonotype has a count of ten or more. DNA for the CDR3: TGTGCCACCGCTACCTCGGGCCAGTATGGCAATCAGCCCCAGCATTTT. It translates to CATATSGQYGNQPQHF. This chain joins TRBV28 and TRBJ1-5; no firm D call. The CDR3 runs 16 residues. Trimming took 10 bases from V and 2 from J, leaving 21 bases between them. Germline lookup yields CDR1 MDHEN and CDR2 SYDVKM.

This clonotype was counted ten times or more. This sequence joins TRBV10-3 and TRBJ2-5; 11 bases line up with TRBD1. The length of the CDR3 is 19 residues. Trimming at V came to 2 bases and at J to 4 bases, leaving 15 bases not matched to a gene. Germline V CDR1 and CDR2: ENHRY, SYGVKD. The chain's CDR3 is CAISERWPQEGQGVETQYF. The CDR3 DNA reads as TGTGCCATCAGTGAGCGTTGGCCCCAGGAGGGACAGGGGGTAGAGACCCAGTACTTC.

This clonotype was found many times. The genes are TRBV12-3 or TRBV12-4 and TRBJ2-5; 7 bases are shared with TRBD2. The ends lost 5 bases at V and 5 bases at J; junction bases unmatched: 8. This CDR3 comprises 14 residues. DNA of the CDR3: TGTGCCAGCAGTCCGGGGGGAGGTCGGGAGACCCAGTACTTC. It encodes CASSPGGGRETQYF.

The CDR3 is CASRRTTGGIGQPQHF. Here the CDR3 DNA reads TGTGCCAGCAGGAGGACAACAGGGGGCATCGGTCAGCCCCAGCATTTT. The chain has TRBV6-1 and TRBJ1-5; 9 nucleotides line up with TRBD1. The CDR3 is made up of 16 amino acids. The V segment lost 6 bases and the J segment 6 bases; nucleotides outside the gene matches: 12. CDR1 and CDR2 (germline): MNHNS, SASEGT.

The sample holds many counts of this clonotype. The chain links TRBV12-3 or TRBV12-4 to TRBJ2-3, with 8 bases matching TRBD1. Trimming took 6 bases from V and 4 from J; bases not matched to a gene: 3. The CDR3 loop spans 13 amino acids. The CDR3 loop reads CASRTGAADTQYF. DNA for the CDR3: TGTGCCAGCAGGACAGGGGCGGCAGATACGCAGTATTTT.

This clonotype has at least ten counts. The CDR3 nucleotides are TGCAGCGTATTGTTTGGACAGGGAGCCGGAGCTTTCTTT. Protein: CSVLFGQGAGAFF. The chain employs TRBV29-1 and TRBJ1-1; 8 bases agree with TRBD1. The CDR3 length is 13 residues. With V trimmed by 6 bases and J by 10 bases, 13 bases remained unmatched. The germline V gene has CDR1 SQVTM and CDR2 ANQGSEA.